This T cell receptor beta chain was found in a study of T cell responses to AZD1222 COVID-19 vaccine. Trimming shortened V by 4 bases and J by 4 bases, and 10 bases separated the two germline ends. This CDR3 has 14 amino acids. The germline V gene has CDR1 KGHDR and CDR2 SFDVKD. Concerning this clone itself: Its matching antigen is unknown.

The protocol was immunoSEQ multiplex PCR, while the TCRdb copy is restricted to in-frame clones and leaves out a portion. Among about 180,000 clones listed, more than 70% were seen once. Study conclusions and caveats: Donors were mostly white British, more females; clonal diversity possibly underestimated. Across the whole spike, CD4 TCRs peaked at regions 160-218 and 743-854.

The material was peripheral blood, obtained 28 days after the second AZD1222 dose. The chain couples TRBV24-1 to TRBJ2-1, with D possibly being TRBD1 (5 bases). This receptor was taken from an adult who received the AZD1222 COVID-19 vaccine. CDR3 protein: CATSDTGHYNEQFF. The CDR3 nucleotides read TGTGCCACCAGTGACACCGGACATTACAATGAGCAGTTCTTC.